Following are 32 T cell receptor beta chains from one sample sequenced in a study of blood T cell repertoires in COVID-19 (dated by TCRdb to the early 2020s). Library construction relied on the immunoSEQ multiplex PCR assay. The table was pulled from immuneACCESS by TCRdb, which kept in-frame rearrangements only. Such tables lose some clones; where checked, under half of the loss comes from unresolved V genes, and the rest has no known cause. The sample yields 75,000 to 95,000 clones; just under 85% were counted once. About 3.4% of the sample is taken by the ten largest. Sequenced input: peripheral blood. Source of these receptors: a middle-aged man with acute or convalescent COVID-19.

V gene TRBV7-2 combines with J gene TRBJ1-3, with 7 bases that match TRBD1. The V and J ends lost 2 bases and 7 bases, in that order; junction bases with no gene match: 2. CDR3 length equals 13 residues. The V gene's germline CDR1 is SGHTA and CDR2 FQGNSA. The DNA of the CDR3 is TGTGCCAGCAGCTTATCCAGGGGGAACACCATATATTTT. Protein sequence: CASSLSRGNTIYF.

The chain recombines TRBV21-1 with TRBJ2-2; the D call in the table, TRBD2, was not verified against the DNA. TRBV21-1 is a pseudogene locus. The CDR3 has 18 residues. The CDR3 nucleotides read TGTGCCAGCAGCAAAGAGCTAGCGGGGGACCTCAACACCGGGGAGCTGTTTTTT. Protein sequence: CASSKELAGDLNTGELFF.

This chain uses TRBV6-5 with TRBJ1-2; no reliable D call. The CDR3 is made up of 16 amino acids. The ends were cut back, 3 bases at V and 2 bases at J, with 16 bases in the middle. CDR1 is MNHEY, CDR2 SVGAGI, per germline. In nucleotides, the CDR3 is TGTGCCAGCAGTTATTCACGACATTTTGCGAACTATGGCTACACCTTC. Protein: CASSYSRHFANYGYTF.

The chain couples TRBV7-2 to TRBJ2-1, with D unclear. This CDR3 comprises 13 residues. Germline CDR1 is SGHTA and CDR2 is FQGNSA. The V gene lost 5 bases and the J gene lost 7 bases, with 12 bases spanning the gap. CDR3 nucleotides: TGTGCCAGCAGCGATATCCCCGGGAATGAGCAGTTCTTC. Protein sequence: CASSDIPGNEQFF.

V is TRBV5-1 and J is TRBJ2-7; weak D call: TRBD1 (5 bases). This CDR3 comprises 13 residues. Trimming stripped 4 bases from V and 2 bases from J, with 10 bases between. Germline values: CDR1 SGHRS, CDR2 YFSETQ. The CDR3 sequence: CASSPQGAYEQYF. The DNA of the CDR3 is TGCGCCAGCAGCCCCCAGGGTGCCTACGAGCAGTACTTC. Complete variable domain (other parts from reference TRBV5-1 and TRBJ2-7): KAGVTQTPRYLIKTRGQQVTLSCSPISGHRSVSWYQQTPGQGLQFLFEYFSETQRNKGNFPGRFSGRQFSNSRSEMNVSTLELGDSALYLCASSPQGAYEQYFGPGTRLTVT.

This clone has more than one count but fewer than ten. In DNA, the CDR3 is TGTGCCAGTAGTATATGGGCGGGGAGCTCCTACGAGCAGTACTTC. Protein: CASSIWAGSSYEQYF. The chain has TRBV19 and TRBJ2-7, with D possibly being TRBD2 (6 bases). Germline V gene sequence: CDR1 LNHDA, CDR2 SQIVND (reference sequence). The CDR3 loop spans 15 amino acids. V lost 2 bases, J lost 0 bases, and 11 bases lay in between.

This sequence joins TRBV28 and TRBJ2-1, with a tentative D call TRBD1 (5 bases). Trimming cost V 4 bases and J 2 bases, with 18 bases left between them. There are 17 residues in the CDR3. CDR1 and CDR2 from the germline V gene are MDHEN and SYDVKM. CDR3 nucleotide sequence: TGTGCCAGCAGTTCCGTCGCAGCAGGGAAAACCTACAATGAGCAGTTCTTC. Its protein is CASSSVAAGKTYNEQFF. The entire variable domain, with the rest obtained from reference TRBV28 and TRBJ2-1, is as follows: DVKVTQSSRYLVKRTGEKVFLECVQDMDHENMFWYRQDPGLGLRLIYFSYDVKMKEKGDIPEGYSVSREKKERFSLILESASTNQTSMYLCASSSVAAGKTYNEQFFGPGTRLTVL.

V gene TRBV11-3 combines with J gene TRBJ2-3, with D unresolved. The CDR3 is 13 residues long. CDR1 is SGHNT, CDR2 YENEEA, per germline. V lost 3 bases and J 2 bases, leaving 6 bases between the germline ends. The CDR3 here is CASSFSLTDTQYF. In DNA, the CDR3 is TGTGCCAGCAGCTTCTCTCTCACAGATACGCAGTATTTT.

The rearrangement uses TRBV19 and TRBJ1-5; D may be TRBD1 (6 bases). Germline lookup yields CDR1 LNHDA and CDR2 SQIVND (reference sequence). The CDR3 is made up of 14 amino acids. V lost 3 bases and J lost 6, with 12 bases in between. The CDR3 spells CASSIFEGGQPQHF. The CDR3 coding sequence is TGTGCCAGTAGTATCTTCGAAGGGGGTCAGCCCCAGCATTTT.

CDR3 coding DNA: TGTGCCAGCAGCCAACCGGGTTTCACAGATACGCAGTATTTT. Translating gives CASSQPGFTDTQYF. The J gene is TRBJ2-3, the V gene TRBV3-1 (or the pseudogene TRBV3-2), with D unresolved. The ends were cut back, 2 bases at V and 2 bases at J, with 8 bases in the middle. Germline loops: CDR1 LGHDT, CDR2 YNNKEL (reference sequence). The CDR3 length is 14 residues.

The rearrangement links TRBV6-5 to TRBJ1-6; D might be TRBD1 (5 bases). Per germline, CDR1 MNHEY and CDR2 SVGAGI. This CDR3 spans 15 amino acids. V was pared by 0 bases and J by 4 bases, with 7 bases between. The CDR3 loop reads CASSYSQGYNSPLHF. CDR3 bases: TGTGCCAGCAGTTACTCGCAGGGTTATAATTCACCCCTCCACTTT.

The chain has TRBV4-3 and TRBJ2-7; 7 bases agree with TRBD1. Germline V gene data show CDR1 as LGHNA and CDR2 as YSLEER. This CDR3 has 15 amino acids. The junction had 9 bases not matched to a gene; V was cut back by 5 bases and J by 2 bases. CDR3 in amino acids: CASSSDDRDTYEQYF. CDR3 DNA: TGCGCCAGCAGCTCCGACGACAGGGATACCTACGAGCAGTACTTC.

The chain employs TRBV28 and TRBJ1-1; the match to TRBD1 covers 7 bases. The CDR3 consists of 17 residues. Looked up from germline, CDR1 is MDHEN and CDR2 is SYDVKM. The junction had 23 bases not matched to a gene; V was cut back by 5 bases and J by 11 bases. CDR3 region: CASSPHPGSAGGRVAFF. CDR3 in DNA: TGTGCCAGCAGTCCCCATCCCGGGTCGGCAGGGGGGCGTGTGGCTTTCTTT.

The rearrangement links TRBV7-9 to TRBJ1-1, with 9 bases identical to TRBD1. V was clipped by 5 bases and J by 4 bases; unmatched bases: 8. The CDR3 extends over 15 amino acids. Germline values: CDR1 SEHNR, CDR2 FQNEAQ (reference sequence). CDR3 protein: CASSPNRGQGTEAFF. As DNA, the CDR3 is TGTGCCAGCAGCCCAAACAGGGGGCAGGGCACTGAAGCTTTCTTT.

V is TRBV30 and J is TRBJ2-6; D is uncertain. The CDR3 sequence is 13 residues long. Germline V gene lookup returns CDR1 GTSNPN and CDR2 SVGIG (reference sequence). V shed 5 bases and J shed 2 bases, with 7 bases lying between them. CDR3 amino acids: CAWGPAGANVLTF. The DNA of the CDR3 is TGTGCCTGGGGCCCCGCTGGGGCCAACGTCCTGACTTTC.

The J gene is TRBJ2-7, the V gene TRBV14, with D unclear. CDR1 is SGHDN and CDR2 is FVKESK in the germline V gene. Between the trimmed V and J ends, which lost 0 bases and 2 bases, there was a span of 20 bases. The CDR3 totals 18 residues. The CDR3 DNA sequence: TGTGCCAGCAGCCAAGAGCGCCCCAACAGCCGTATAACCTACGAGCAGTACTTC. It encodes CASSQERPNSRITYEQYF. Variable domain in full (rest from reference TRBV14 and TRBJ2-7): EAGVTQFPSHSVIEKGQTVTLRCDPISGHDNLYWYRRVMGKEIKFLLHFVKESKQDESGMPNNRFLAERTGGTYSTLKVQPAELEDSGVYFCASSQERPNSRITYEQYFGPGTRLTVT.

The chain uses TRBV7-9 and TRBJ1-6; weak D call: TRBD1 (5 bases). Trimming took 5 bases from V and 4 from J, leaving 9 bases between them. The CDR3 loop spans 14 amino acids. CDR1 is SEHNR and CDR2 is FQNEAQ in the germline V gene (reference sequence). Here the CDR3 DNA reads TGTGCCAGCAGCCCAGACAGTTATAATTCACCCCTCCACTTT. Amino acid sequence: CASSPDSYNSPLHF.

This clone has only a few counts. The rearrangement joins TRBV5-1 to TRBJ2-1; 7 nucleotides match TRBD2. The ends lost 2 bases at V and 8 bases at J; junction bases unmatched: 7. The CDR3 extends over 14 amino acids. Germline-derived CDR1 and CDR2 are SGHRS and YFSETQ. The CDR3 is CASSFPVAGDEQFF. The CDR3 DNA reads TGCGCCAGCAGCTTCCCAGTGGCGGGGGATGAGCAGTTCTTC.

The V and J genes are TRBV4-1 and TRBJ2-3; 10 nucleotides line up with TRBD2. The V gene end was trimmed by 1 base and the J gene end by 2 bases; junction bases not matched to a gene: 6. The CDR3 covers 17 residues. The germline CDR1 and CDR2 sequences are MGHRA and YSYEKL. DNA for the CDR3: TGCGCCAGCAGCCAAGGGAATAGCGGGGGGATCACAGATACGCAGTATTTT. It specifies CASSQGNSGGITDTQYF.

The V call is TRBV28, the J call TRBJ2-7; D possibly corresponds to TRBD2 (5 bases). The V and J ends lost 6 bases and 3 bases respectively, with 15 bases between them. Germline loops: CDR1 MDHEN, CDR2 SYDVKM. The CDR3 runs 14 residues. CDR3 loop: CASRQEGSYYEQYF. CDR3 nucleotide sequence: TGTGCCAGCAGACAAGAGGGTTCCTACTACGAGCAGTACTTC.

V and J are TRBV25-1 and TRBJ2-1; possibly TRBD1 for D (5 bases). V shed 2 bases and J shed 8 bases, with 16 bases lying between them. The CDR3 is made up of 15 amino acids. Per the germline V gene, CDR1 is MGHDK and CDR2 is SYGVNS. CDR3 region: CASSEGGALGDEQFF. The CDR3 nucleotides read TGTGCCAGCAGTGAAGGTGGGGCCCTTGGGGATGAGCAGTTCTTC.

The chain uses TRBV11-1 and TRBJ2-7; 8 bases fit TRBD1. In germline, CDR1 is SGHAT, CDR2 FQDESV (reference sequence). The CDR3 is made up of 15 amino acids. After removal of 6 bases from V and 5 bases from J, the junction contained 12 bases not matched to a gene. The CDR3 region is CASSLYGQGTDEQYF. The CDR3 DNA reads as TGTGCCAGCAGTCTTTACGGACAGGGCACCGACGAGCAGTACTTC.

The V and J genes are TRBV19 and TRBJ1-5, with a weak D call TRBD1 (6 bases). CDR1 and CDR2 (germline): LNHDA, SQIVND (reference sequence). Trimming removed 7 bases at V and 6 bases at J, with 16 bases between. The CDR3 has 14 residues. The CDR3 DNA reads TGTGCCAGTATGGTGTTGGGGGCGGGTCAGCCCCAGCATTTT. Protein sequence: CASMVLGAGQPQHF.

This chain connects TRBV5-4 to TRBJ2-1; 7 bases are shared with TRBD1. Germline lookup yields CDR1 SGHNT and CDR2 YYREEE (reference sequence). The CDR3 spans 15 residues. V gave up 0 bases and J gave up 1 base; unmatched junction bases: 1. The CDR3 protein is CASSLGTGSYNEQFF. The CDR3 DNA reads TGTGCCAGCAGCTTGGGGACAGGATCCTACAATGAGCAGTTCTTC.

V gene TRBV2 combines with J gene TRBJ1-3; TRBD1 matches 8 bases. CDR1 SNHLY and CDR2 FYNNEI come from the germline V gene. The junction had 9 bases not matched to a gene; V was cut back by 8 bases and J by 0 bases. The CDR3 totals 16 residues. The chain's CDR3 is CASGPNRGGSGNTIYF. CDR3 nucleotide sequence: TGTGCCAGCGGCCCGAACAGGGGGGGCTCTGGAAACACCATATATTTT. Filled out from reference TRBV2 and TRBJ1-3, the complete variable domain reads EPEVTQTPSHQVTQMGQEVILRCVPISNHLYFYWYRQILGQKVEFLVSFYNNEISEKSEIFDDQFSVERPDGSNFTLKIRSTKLEDSAMYFCASGPNRGGSGNTIYFGEGSWLTVV.

The chain recombines TRBV5-6 with TRBJ1-6, with D possibly matching TRBD1 (6 bases). Looked up from germline, CDR1 is SGHDT and CDR2 is YYEEEE. V dropped 2 bases and J dropped 5 bases, with 8 bases sitting between them. The CDR3 loop spans 14 amino acids. The CDR3 DNA sequence: TGTGCCAGCAGCTTTGGACAGAATAATTCACCCCTCCACTTT. Its translation: CASSFGQNNSPLHF.

The V call is TRBV12-3 or TRBV12-4, the J call TRBJ1-1; D is unresolved. V lost 1 base and J 8 bases, leaving 11 bases between the germline ends. The CDR3 runs to 13 residues. CDR3 residues: CASSLGVVREAFF. DNA for the CDR3: TGTGCCAGCAGTTTAGGGGTCGTCAGGGAAGCTTTCTTT.

V is TRBV6-5 and J is TRBJ1-4; tentative D call: TRBD1 (6 bases). V lost 5 bases and J 5 bases, leaving 12 bases between the germline ends. This CDR3 region has 14 residues. Germline values: CDR1 MNHEY, CDR2 SVGAGI. CDR3 DNA sequence: TGTGCCAGCAGTATAGGACAGCTAAATGAAAAACTGTTTTTT. It codes for CASSIGQLNEKLFF.

The chain recombines TRBV29-1 with TRBJ2-7; D is uncertain. V was clipped by 1 base and J by 2 bases, with 9 bases between them. Germline assignment: CDR1 SQVTM and CDR2 ANQGSEA. This CDR3 contains 13 residues. The CDR3 is CSVEVSTTYEQYF. The CDR3 DNA reads TGCAGCGTTGAAGTTAGCACCACCTACGAGCAGTACTTC.

The chain links TRBV4-3 to TRBJ2-5; the match to TRBD2 covers 14 bases. The CDR3 runs to 19 residues. The germline V gene encodes CDR1 LGHNA and CDR2 YSLEER. V was clipped by 1 base and J by 5 bases; unmatched bases: 12. This CDR3 is CASSQVMGLAGVAAETQYF. The CDR3 nucleotides read TGCGCCAGCAGCCAAGTGATGGGACTAGCGGGAGTGGCAGCCGAGACCCAGTACTTC.

This rearrangement joins TRBV4-2 to TRBJ1-2, with D possibly matching TRBD1 (5 bases). This CDR3 contains 14 residues. Germline CDR1 and CDR2: LGHNA and YNFKEQ. V was shortened by 0 bases and J by 5 bases, with 10 bases between the two germline ends. The CDR3 sequence is CASSQEHGGYGYTF. For the CDR3, the DNA is TGTGCCAGCAGCCAAGAGCACGGGGGGTATGGCTACACCTTC.

The chain recombines TRBV5-1 with TRBJ1-4; perhaps TRBD1 as D (6 bases). Trimming took off 1 base at V and 0 bases at J, with 13 bases between the two ends. Germline V gene sequence: CDR1 SGHRS, CDR2 YFSETQ. This CDR3 is built from 17 residues. The CDR3 bases are TGCGCCAGCAGCTTGATGGGAGGGGGAACAACTAATGAAAAACTGTTTTTT. Residues: CASSLMGGGTTNEKLFF. Full variable domain (rest looked up from reference TRBV5-1 and TRBJ1-4): KAGVTQTPRYLIKTRGQQVTLSCSPISGHRSVSWYQQTPGQGLQFLFEYFSETQRNKGNFPGRFSGRQFSNSRSEMNVSTLELGDSALYLCASSLMGGGTTNEKLFFGSGTQLSVL.